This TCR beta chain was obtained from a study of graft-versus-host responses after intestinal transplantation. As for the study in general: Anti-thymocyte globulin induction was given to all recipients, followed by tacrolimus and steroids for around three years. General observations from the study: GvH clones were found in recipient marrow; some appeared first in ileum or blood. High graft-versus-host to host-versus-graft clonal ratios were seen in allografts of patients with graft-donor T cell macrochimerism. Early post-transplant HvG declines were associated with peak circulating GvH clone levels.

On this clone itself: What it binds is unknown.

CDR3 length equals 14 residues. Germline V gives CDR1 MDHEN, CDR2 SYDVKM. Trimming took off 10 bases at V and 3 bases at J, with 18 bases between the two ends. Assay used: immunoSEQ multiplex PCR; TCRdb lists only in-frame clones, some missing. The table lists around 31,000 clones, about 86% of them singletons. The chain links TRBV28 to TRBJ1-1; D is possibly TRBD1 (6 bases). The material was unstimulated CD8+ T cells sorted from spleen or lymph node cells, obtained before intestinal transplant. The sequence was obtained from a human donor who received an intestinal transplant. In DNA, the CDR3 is TGTGCCACCCGGGGGGCAGGTGTATACACTGAAGCTTTCTTT. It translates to CATRGAGVYTEAFF.